This T cell receptor (beta chain) was sequenced in a study of blood T cell repertoires in COVID-19. Study-wide background: Material from acute and convalescent COVID-19 was sourced from the United States, Italy and Spain.

Measured with immunoSEQ multiplex PCR; TCRdb has only the in-frame clones, and not every one. Counted here are about 300,000 clones, 70% to 90% occurring once; the ten biggest clones make up roughly 1.3%. This CDR3 region has 18 residues. Losses at the gene ends were 0 bases for V and 1 base for J; bases not matched to a gene: 11. Germline V gene data show CDR1 as LGHNA and CDR2 as YNFKEQ. Sequences were obtained from peripheral blood. This clonotype was sampled from a man aged 70-80 years with acute or convalescent COVID-19. V is TRBV4-2 and J is TRBJ2-7; 8 nucleotides agree with TRBD1. CDR3 amino acids: CASSQEQGQGRRSYEQYF. Written as DNA, the CDR3 is TGTGCCAGCAGCCAAGAGCAAGGACAGGGTCGAAGGTCCTACGAGCAGTACTTC.